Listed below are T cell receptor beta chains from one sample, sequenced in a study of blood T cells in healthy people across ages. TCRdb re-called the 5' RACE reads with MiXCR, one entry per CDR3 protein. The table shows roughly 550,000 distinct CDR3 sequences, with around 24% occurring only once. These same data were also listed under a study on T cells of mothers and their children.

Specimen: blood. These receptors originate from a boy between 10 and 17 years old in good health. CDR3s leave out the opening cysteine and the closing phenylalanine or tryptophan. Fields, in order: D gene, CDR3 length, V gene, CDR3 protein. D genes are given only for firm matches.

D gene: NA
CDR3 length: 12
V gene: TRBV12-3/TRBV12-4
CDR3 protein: ASSFSGRTGELF

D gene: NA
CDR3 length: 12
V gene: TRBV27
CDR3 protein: ASRFRYPNTEAF

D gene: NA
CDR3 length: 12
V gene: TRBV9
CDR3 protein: ASSVPPENTEAF

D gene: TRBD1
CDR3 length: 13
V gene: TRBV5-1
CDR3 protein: ASSPGQGAGIEAF

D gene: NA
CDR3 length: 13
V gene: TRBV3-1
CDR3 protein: ASSQDPDEKDTQY

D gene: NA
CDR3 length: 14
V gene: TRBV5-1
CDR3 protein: ASSFKGGRFDTEAF

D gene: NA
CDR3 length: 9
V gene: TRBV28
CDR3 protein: ASSARSSQY

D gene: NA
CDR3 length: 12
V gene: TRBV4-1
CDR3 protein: ASSHGVLGGEQF

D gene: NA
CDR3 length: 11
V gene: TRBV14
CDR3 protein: ASGQGPQETQY

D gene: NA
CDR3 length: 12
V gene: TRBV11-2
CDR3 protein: ASSSSRGRETQY

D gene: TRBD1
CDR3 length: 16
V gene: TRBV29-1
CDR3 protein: SVELLRDRGGFGYGYT

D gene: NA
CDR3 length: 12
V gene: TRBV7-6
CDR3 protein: ASSSRRGADTQY

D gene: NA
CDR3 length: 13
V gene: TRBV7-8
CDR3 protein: ASSLAWQDNQPQH

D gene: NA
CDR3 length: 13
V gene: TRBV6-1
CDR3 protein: ASSDGRLAKNIQY

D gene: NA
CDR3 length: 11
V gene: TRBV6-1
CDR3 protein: ASRGTVGNTIY

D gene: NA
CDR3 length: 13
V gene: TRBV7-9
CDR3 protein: ASSLRDSYNSPLH

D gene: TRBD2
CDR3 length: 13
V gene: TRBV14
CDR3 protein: ASSSVGRARNEQL

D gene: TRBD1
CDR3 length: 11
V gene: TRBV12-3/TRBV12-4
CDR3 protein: ASIGDRGHGYT

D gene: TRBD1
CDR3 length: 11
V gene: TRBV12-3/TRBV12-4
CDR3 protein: ASSFDRGSEQY

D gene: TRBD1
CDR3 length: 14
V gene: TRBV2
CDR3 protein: ASRTGTGASNQPQH

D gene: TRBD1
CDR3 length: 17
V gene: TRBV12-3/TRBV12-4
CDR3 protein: ASSLVRGRGLSRNQPQH

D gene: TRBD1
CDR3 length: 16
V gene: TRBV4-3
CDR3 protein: ASSQGGSTGAFNYGYT

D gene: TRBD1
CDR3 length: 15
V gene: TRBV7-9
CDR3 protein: ASEGGRGLRNTGELF

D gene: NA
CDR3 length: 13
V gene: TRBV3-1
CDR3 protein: ASSQVPRGDLGYT

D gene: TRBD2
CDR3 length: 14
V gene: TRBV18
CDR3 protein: ASSSLGAGISYEQY

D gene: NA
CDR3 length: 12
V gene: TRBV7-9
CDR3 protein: ASSWGSHQETQY

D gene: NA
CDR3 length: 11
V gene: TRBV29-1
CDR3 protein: SVARDVSYEQY

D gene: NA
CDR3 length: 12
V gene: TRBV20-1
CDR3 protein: SAQRDRANEKLF

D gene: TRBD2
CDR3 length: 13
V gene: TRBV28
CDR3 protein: ASRIGGAVSYEQY

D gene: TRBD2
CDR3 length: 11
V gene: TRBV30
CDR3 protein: ACSGGTGDTQY

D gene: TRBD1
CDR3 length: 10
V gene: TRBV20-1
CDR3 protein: SAWDRHPEQY

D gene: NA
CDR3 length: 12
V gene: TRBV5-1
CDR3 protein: ASRDGGLQETQY

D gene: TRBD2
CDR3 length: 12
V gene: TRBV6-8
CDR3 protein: ASSSQQSSGLAG

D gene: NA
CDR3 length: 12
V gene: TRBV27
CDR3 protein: ASSPRALTYEQY

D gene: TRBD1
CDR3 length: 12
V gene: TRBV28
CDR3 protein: ASSWDRGVNEQF

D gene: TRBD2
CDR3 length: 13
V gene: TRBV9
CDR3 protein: ASSVEAGAEETQY